The 26 T cell receptor beta chains below come from one sample, sequenced in a study of regulatory T cells in long-lasting Graves disease. Time point denoted: newly diagnosed GD, antithyroid drugs for less than 3 months. RNA isolated from PBMCs was used to make the TCR library. Construction of the TCR beta libraries employed iRepertoire HTBI primers in conjunction with Arm-PCR of CDR3 regions. In TCRdb, the multiplex PCR reads were re-called with MiXCR into one record per CDR3 protein. The profile shows around 400,000 distinct CDR3 sequences, 12% of them singletons. These same records also appear under a second study, on T cells in Graves' hyperthyroidism and ophthalmopathy.

The source material was peripheral blood mononuclear cells (PBMCs), sampled at new diagnosis, from a patient treated with antithyroid drugs. These receptors originate from a woman younger than 30 with Graves disease.

This clonotype was counted ten times or more. The V gene is TRBV7-2, the J gene TRBJ1-2; D remains unclear. The germline V gene has CDR1 SGHTA and CDR2 FQGNSA. The CDR3 has 13 residues. V gave up 2 bases and J gave up 0 bases, with 4 bases separating them. For the CDR3, the DNA is TGTGCCAGCAGCTTATGGCCTAACTATGGCTACACCTTC. As protein: CASSLWPNYGYTF.

This clonotype was counted ten times or more. The DNA of the CDR3 is TGTGCCAGCAGTCCGCCGGACAGGACCGGGCGGGTTCCCCTCCACTTT. Protein: CASSPPDRTGRVPLHF. The J gene is TRBJ1-6, the V gene TRBV28, with 7 bases identical to TRBD1. V lost 5 bases, J lost 13 bases, and 17 bases stayed unmatched. Germline CDR1 is MDHEN and CDR2 is SYDVKM. The CDR3 length is 16 residues.

This clonotype has at least ten counts. The chain has TRBV20-1 and TRBJ1-5; D uncertain. V was clipped by 3 bases and J by 2 bases, with 14 bases between them. This CDR3 has 15 amino acids. Germline V gene data show CDR1 as DFQATT and CDR2 as SNEGSKA (reference sequence). CDR3 in DNA: TGCAGTGCTAGTATCCCTTCGAGCGGCAATCAGCCCCAGCATTTT. This translates into CSASIPSSGNQPQHF.

At least ten counts were recorded for this clonotype. The chain joins TRBV20-1 to TRBJ1-2, with D unresolved. The V and J ends lost 0 bases and 3 bases respectively, with 14 bases between them. The germline gives CDR1 DFQATT, CDR2 SNEGSKA (reference sequence). The CDR3 has 15 residues. The CDR3 sequence: CSARDLQSLDYGYTF. The CDR3 nucleotides read TGCAGTGCTAGAGATCTACAGTCATTAGACTATGGCTACACCTTC.

This clonotype was observed a handful of times. A much larger clone differs by one base, so this may be a read error. The chain links TRBV6-2 or TRBV6-3 to TRBJ2-2; no firm D call. The CDR3 has 12 amino acids. Germline lookup yields CDR1 MNHEY and CDR2 SVGEGT. As DNA, the CDR3 is TGTGTCAGCAGTCAGAACACCGGGGAGCTGTTTTTT. It specifies CVSSQNTGELFF.

J is TRBJ1-4 and V is TRBV30; D gene ambiguous. In germline, CDR1 is GTSNPN, CDR2 SVGIG (reference sequence). The CDR3 is 13 residues long. Trimming cost V 1 base and J 8 bases, with 11 bases left between them. CDR3 residues: CAWSGRQIEKLFF. In DNA form, the CDR3 reads TGTGCCTGGAGTGGGCGGCAGATAGAAAAACTGTTTTTT. The full variable domain, with the rest looked up from reference TRBV30 and TRBJ1-4, is SQTIHQWPATLVQPVGSPLSLECTVEGTSNPNLYWYRQAAGRGLQLLFYSVGIGQISSEVPQNLSASRPQDRQFILSSKKLLLSDSGFYLCAWSGRQIEKLFFGSGTQLSVL.

This clonotype appeared many times. J is TRBJ2-3 and V is TRBV24-1, with D perhaps matching TRBD2 (5 bases). CDR1 is KGHDR, CDR2 SFDVKD, per germline. The CDR3 totals 13 residues. V shed 9 bases and J shed 0 bases, with 9 bases lying between them. The CDR3 here is CATGGASTDTQYF. As DNA, the CDR3 is TGTGCCACCGGAGGAGCTAGCACAGATACGCAGTATTTT.

This clonotype turned up a few times. This chain connects TRBV4-3 to TRBJ2-3, with D perhaps matching TRBD1 (5 bases). The CDR3 is made up of 16 amino acids. V was cut by 4 bases and J by 1 base, with 15 bases left in between. The germline V gene has CDR1 LGHNA and CDR2 YSLEER. CDR3 in amino acids: CASSRGLTHGTDTQYF. Here the CDR3 DNA reads TGCGCCAGCAGCCGGGGCTTGACCCACGGCACAGATACGCAGTATTTT.

This clonotype was observed many times. V usage is TRBV20-1 and J usage is TRBJ1-3, with D tentatively TRBD1 (5 bases). Germline V CDR1 and CDR2: DFQATT, SNEGSKA (reference sequence). CDR3 length equals 15 residues. V shed 5 bases and J shed 4 bases, with 18 bases lying between them. CDR3 sequence reads: CSASRGGGVGNTIYF. The CDR3 coding sequence is TGCAGTGCTTCCCGGGGGGGTGGGGTCGGAAACACCATATATTTT.

This clonotype was detected only a few times. The chain is built from TRBV15 and TRBJ1-5, with TRBD1 matching over 8 bases. The length of the CDR3 is 16 residues. V shed 9 bases and J 1 base; nucleotides not matched to a gene: 11. The V gene's germline CDR1 is LNHNV and CDR2 YYDKDF (reference sequence). Here the CDR3 reads CATSPRGPLSNQPQHF. CDR3 sequence (DNA): TGTGCCACGAGTCCCAGGGGGCCTTTGAGCAATCAGCCCCAGCATTTT.

The chain carries TRBV6-4 and TRBJ1-5, with D possibly matching TRBD1 (5 bases). This CDR3 has 14 amino acids. The ends were cut back, 4 bases at V and 5 bases at J, with 12 bases in the middle. Germline loops: CDR1 MRHNA, CDR2 SNTAGT. The CDR3 spells CASSGDGADQPQHF. The CDR3 region has the DNA TGTGCCAGCAGTGGGGACGGAGCGGATCAGCCCCAGCATTTT.

This clonotype was counted only a few times. The genes are TRBV10-3 and TRBJ2-5, with D perhaps assigned TRBD1 or TRBD2 (5 bases each). The CDR3 length is 15 residues. Germline values: CDR1 ENHRY, CDR2 SYGVKD. Trimming stripped 3 bases from V and 1 base from J, with 12 bases between. The CDR3 loop is CAISEKGPRQETQYF. The CDR3 DNA reads TGTGCCATCAGTGAAAAGGGACCGCGCCAAGAGACCCAGTACTTC.

The table lists this clonotype with a few counts. The chain uses TRBV25-1 and TRBJ1-2, with D possibly being TRBD1 (5 bases). CDR3 size: 14 residues. The germline V and J ends were trimmed by 4 bases and 6 bases, with 15 bases remaining between them. Per the germline V gene, CDR1 is MGHDK and CDR2 is SYGVNS. CDR3 DNA: TGTGCCAGCAGTGGTCTGGGGGGTTGGGATGGCTACACCTTC. Its protein is CASSGLGGWDGYTF.

This clonotype was observed at least ten times. The gene calls are TRBV6-2 or TRBV6-3 and TRBJ2-3, with 8 bases fitting TRBD2. V trimming: 2 bases; J trimming: 3 bases; junction bases outside the gene matches: 4. CDR3 length: 15 amino acids. CDR1 and CDR2 (germline): MNHEY, SVGEGT. CDR3: CASSYVAGTTDTQYF. As DNA, the CDR3 is TGTGCCAGCAGTTACGTAGCGGGAACTACAGATACGCAGTATTTT.

This clonotype was seen a handful of times. The V and J genes are TRBV5-1 and TRBJ1-2; TRBD1 matches 9 bases. CDR1 SGHRS and CDR2 YFSETQ come from the germline V gene. Germline trimming cut 4 bases from V and 2 bases from J; bases unmatched to any gene: 9. The length of the CDR3 is 16 residues. CDR3 bases: TGCGCCAGCAGCGTCGTTACAGGGGGCGCGAACTATGGCTACACCTTC. Translation gives CASSVVTGGANYGYTF.

This clonotype came up a few times. The V and J genes are TRBV29-1 and TRBJ1-2; D ambiguous. The V gene's germline CDR1 is SQVTM and CDR2 ANQGSEA. V was pared by 6 bases and J by 5 bases, with 13 bases between. The CDR3 has 12 residues. The CDR3 nucleotides are TGCAGCGTATGGACGTCGTATTATGGCTACACCTTC. Its protein product is CSVWTSYYGYTF.

Only a few counts were recorded for this clonotype. This chain connects TRBV12-3 or TRBV12-4 to TRBJ2-3; D assignment may be TRBD1 or TRBD2 (6 bases each). There are 13 residues in the CDR3. V dropped 8 bases and J dropped 2 bases, with 11 bases sitting between them. This chain's CDR3 is CASRGGSTDTQYF. CDR3 coding DNA: TGTGCCAGCCGAGGGGGGTCCACAGATACGCAGTATTTT.

This clonotype came up many times. The chain combines TRBV7-6 with TRBJ2-5; TRBD1 is a possible D gene (6 bases). Trimming took 0 bases from V and 1 from J, leaving 15 bases between them. Germline assignment: CDR1 SGHVS and CDR2 FNYEAQ. The CDR3 is 17 residues long. The CDR3 spells CASSLAPRGLSQETQYF. The DNA for the CDR3 is TGTGCCAGCAGCTTAGCGCCCAGGGGTCTATCCCAAGAGACCCAGTACTTC.

This chain joins TRBV6-2 or TRBV6-3 and TRBJ1-4; D unclear. Trimming left V 4 bases short and J 7 bases short, with 19 bases between. Per germline, CDR1 MNHEY and CDR2 SVGEGT. The length of the CDR3 is 16 residues. CDR3 residues: CASSSNPQTQSEKLFF. CDR3 nucleotides: TGTGCCAGCAGTTCGAACCCCCAGACCCAGTCTGAAAAACTGTTTTTT.

At least ten counts were recorded for this clonotype. This chain connects TRBV7-3 to TRBJ2-1; tentative D call: TRBD1 (5 bases). This CDR3 comprises 13 residues. The V gene's germline CDR1 is SGHTA and CDR2 FQGTGA. V was cut by 5 bases and J by 10 bases, with 15 bases left in between. Here the CDR3 reads CASSPGRQEEQFF. CDR3 DNA: TGTGCCAGCAGCCCAGGGCGCCAGGAGGAGCAGTTCTTC.

About this clonotype itself: A much larger clone sits a single nucleotide away, making a read error possible. The rearrangement uses TRBV12-3 or TRBV12-4 and TRBJ1-1; D gene ambiguous. The length of the CDR3 is 14 residues. The CDR3, as DNA: TGTGACAGCAGTTTAAATGGAGGTAACACTGAAGCTTTCTTT. Its protein is CDSSLNGGNTEAFF.

This clonotype was seen ten or more times. The chain couples TRBV5-1 to TRBJ2-1, with TRBD2 identical over 13 bases. Unmatched junction bases numbered 8, after V lost 4 bases and J lost 7 bases. The CDR3 consists of 16 residues. CDR1 SGHRS and CDR2 YFSETQ come from the germline V gene. The CDR3 loop reads CASSPGLAGRRNEQFF. The CDR3 nucleotides read TGCGCCAGCAGCCCGGGACTAGCGGGAAGGAGAAATGAGCAGTTCTTC.

This clonotype turned up a few times. The J gene is TRBJ2-1, the V gene TRBV4-3; 7 bases are shared with TRBD2. The germline V gene has CDR1 LGHNA and CDR2 YSLEER. This CDR3 has 15 amino acids. The V and J ends lost 2 bases and 8 bases, in that order; junction bases with no gene match: 9. This CDR3 is CASSQQPDGGYEQFF. In DNA, the CDR3 is TGCGCCAGCAGCCAACAGCCCGACGGGGGGTATGAGCAGTTCTTC.

This clonotype was counted many times. The chain couples TRBV20-1 to TRBJ2-1, with TRBD1 matching over 9 bases. V shed 3 bases, J shed 9 bases, and the junction held 3 bases outside the gene matches. This CDR3 is built from 12 residues. The germline CDR1 and CDR2 sequences are DFQATT and SNEGSKA (reference sequence). In DNA, the CDR3 is TGCAGTGCTAGCACAGGGGGCACTGAGCAGTTCTTC. Protein product: CSASTGGTEQFF.

This clonotype has ten or more counts. The rearrangement uses TRBV12-3 or TRBV12-4 and TRBJ2-1, with 9 bases that match TRBD2. The V and J ends lost 2 bases and 8 bases, in that order; junction bases with no gene match: 13. This CDR3 has 17 residues. The CDR3 DNA follows: TGTGCCAGCAGTTTAATGTATCGGACTAGCGTTTCCGATGAGCAGTTCTTC. This sequence encodes CASSLMYRTSVSDEQFF.

This clonotype came up many times. This chain connects TRBV28 to TRBJ2-1; 8 bases map to TRBD2. Germline V CDR1 and CDR2: MDHEN, SYDVKM. The CDR3 runs to 15 residues. Losses at the gene ends were 7 bases for V and 3 bases for J; bases not matched to a gene: 8. CDR3 sequence reads: CASNLSGDLYNEQFF. Here the CDR3 DNA reads TGTGCCAGCAATCTTAGCGGGGACCTCTACAATGAGCAGTTCTTC.